This T cell receptor (beta chain) comes out of a study of shared clonotypes between healthy human individuals. Overall study findings and caveats: Some naive CD4 clonotypes, roughly 4.8%, turned up in common across a handful of donors.

Profiled with immunoSEQ multiplex PCR; TCRdb holds only in-frame clones, not every one. The data hold hundreds of thousands of clones, with over 90% observed a single time. As defined, naive CD8 cells were CD45RO-negative and positively selected for CCR7, with terminally differentiated effector memory CD45RA+ cells excluded. Everyone who donated was a Caucasian adult who lived in Nashville, Tennessee. As to this clone: Its matching antigen is unknown. This sample includes further DNA sequences coding for the same CDR3.

The CDR3 contains 16 residues. The V gene lost 0 bases and the J gene lost 0 bases, with 10 bases spanning the gap. In germline, CDR1 is SGHRS, CDR2 YFSETQ. Sample: naive CD8+ T cells sorted from blood. The receptor was isolated from a man between 25 and 39 years old in good health. V usage is TRBV5-1 and J usage is TRBJ2-1; D is undetermined. In DNA, the CDR3 is TGCGCCAGCAGCTTGGCCACGGGTACCTCCTACAATGAGCAGTTCTTC. Translated: CASSLATGTSYNEQFF.